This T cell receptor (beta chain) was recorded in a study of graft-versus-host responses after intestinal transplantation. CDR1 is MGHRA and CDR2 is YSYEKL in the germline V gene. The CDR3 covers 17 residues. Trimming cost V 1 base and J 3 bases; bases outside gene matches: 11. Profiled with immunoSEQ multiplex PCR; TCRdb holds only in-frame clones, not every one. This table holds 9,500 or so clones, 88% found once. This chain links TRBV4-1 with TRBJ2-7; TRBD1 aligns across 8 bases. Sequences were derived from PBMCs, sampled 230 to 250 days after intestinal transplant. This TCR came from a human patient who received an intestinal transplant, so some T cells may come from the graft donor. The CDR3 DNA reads TGCGCCAGCAGCCAAGTGCCACCGGGACAGGTGAACTACGAGCAGTACTTC. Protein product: CASSQVPPGQVNYEQYF.